What follows is one TCR beta chain and its context. Its specificity is not known. The PCR used 60 Vbeta and 13 Jbeta primers. Profiled with immunoSEQ multiplex PCR; TCRdb holds only in-frame clones, not every one. The sample lists more than 150,000 clones; 70% to 90% were seen once. The CDR3 runs to 15 residues. CDR1 and CDR2 (germline): SGHAT, FQNNGV. V lost 5 bases to trimming and J lost 6 bases, with 19 bases between them. This entry is derived from a study of cytomegalovirus exposure and HLA in healthy donors. Notes on the study in general: Reportedly, a later analysis found an Asian-associated ancestry cluster had fewer N-insertions than the approximately 600-donor mean. Cytomegalovirus-associated status was assigned to roughly 160 TCR beta chains.

The V call is TRBV11-2, the J call TRBJ1-1; maybe TRBD1 (5 bases). The clonotype originates from a woman under 40 in good health and CMV-seronegative. Sequences were obtained from PBMCs. CDR3 nucleotide sequence: TGTGCCAGCAGCCCCTCTCGGGGGACGCGGCCTGAAGCTTTCTTT. This sequence encodes CASSPSRGTRPEAFF.